This T cell receptor beta chain stems from a study of beta chain features in type 1 diabetes. Averaging around 110 mL, one heparinised blood draw came from each individual donor. This clone appeared a few times. Its target is not known. The study's findings and limits: PCR could preferentially amplify shorter templates, alike in patients and controls.

cDNA synthesis used the whole RNA isolate, giving expressed TCRB sequences. Only in-frame clones appear in the TCRdb table, and some are missing; sequencing was by immunoSEQ multiplex PCR. The sample carries around 300,000 clones, 14% recorded once. The sequencing sample was made of central memory CD4+ T cells from blood. This sequence was found in a man aged 25 to 40 in good health.

The CDR3, as DNA: TGTGCCAGCAGCCTAGCGGGGGGAACTGGGGCCAACGTCCTGACTTTC. It encodes CASSLAGGTGANVLTF. The gene calls are TRBV9 and TRBJ2-6; 11 nucleotides match TRBD2. J lost 2 bases, V lost 4 bases, and 2 bases had no gene match. The CDR3 extends over 16 amino acids. Germline CDR1 reads SGDLS; CDR2 reads YYNGEE.